Listed below are T cell receptor beta chains from one sample, sequenced in a study of OX40 agonist ivuxolimab in advanced cancers. Profiling relied on immunoSEQ multiplex PCR, and the TCRdb table lists in-frame clones only, not all of them. The sample has tens of thousands of clones, 85% to 90% seen once. Sequenced here: CD4+ or CD8+ T cells sorted from blood, sampled in a trial of the OX40 agonist ivuxolimab. The receptors were sampled from an adult with an advanced solid tumor such as melanoma, head and neck, liver or kidney cancer. Both conserved end residues are part of each CDR3. A D gene is named only where the DNA matches it firmly. Part of the rows lack a size; the others show once, few, many or a class for expanded clones.

j_call,d_call,clone_size,v_call,cdr3_aa,cdr3_nt
TRBJ1-1,-,-,TRBV15,CATSRQPSGDWAPEAFF,TGTGCCACCAGCAGGCAACCTTCAGGGGACTGGGCCCCTGAAGCTTTCTTT
TRBJ1-1,-,-,TRBV27,CASSFFTGQNTEAFF,TGTGCCAGCAGTTTCTTTACGGGTCAGAACACTGAAGCTTTCTTT
TRBJ2-7,-,-,TRBV19,CASSPPGQYDEQYF,TGTGCCAGTAGTCCCCCCGGGCAGTATGACGAGCAGTACTTC
TRBJ2-7,TRBD1,-,TRBV7-8,CASSLGRGIEQYF,TGTGCCAGCAGCTTGGGCAGGGGGATCGAGCAGTACTTC
TRBJ2-7,-,-,TRBV2,CASSPGSHGYEQYF,TGTGCCAGCAGCCCCGGGTCCCATGGATACGAGCAGTACTTC
TRBJ1-2,-,once,TRBV7-3,CASSLIGGDPSGYTF,TGTGCCAGCAGCTTAATCGGTGGGGACCCCAGTGGCTACACCTTC
TRBJ2-1,-,-,TRBV4-1,CASSQDLEGTSHYNEQFF,TGCGCCAGCAGCCAAGATCTAGAAGGGACTTCACACTACAATGAGCAGTTCTTC
TRBJ1-5,-,-,TRBV19,CASSIGFGRNQPQHF,TGTGCCAGTAGTATAGGGTTTGGACGGAATCAGCCCCAGCATTTT
TRBJ1-1,-,-,TRBV7-9,CASSSGHTEAFF,TGTGCCAGCAGCTCAGGGCACACTGAAGCTTTCTTT
TRBJ2-3,-,-,TRBV4-2,CASSQAVGGSSTDTQYF,TGTGCCAGCAGCCAAGCGGTTGGCGGATCTAGCACAGATACGCAGTATTTT
TRBJ1-1,-,-,TRBV5-8,CASSPTPGGTEAFF,TGTGCCAGCAGCCCCACACCCGGGGGAACTGAAGCTTTCTTT
TRBJ2-2,-,-,TRBV10-3,CAIFETVTGELFF,TGTGCCATCTTTGAAACGGTCACCGGGGAGCTGTTTTTT
TRBJ2-7,TRBD1,-,TRBV19,CASSTGQGAYEQYF,TGTGCCAGTAGTACTGGACAGGGGGCCTACGAGCAGTACTTC
TRBJ2-7,-,-,TRBV9,CASSGQGGGSSYEQYF,TGTGCCAGCAGTGGACAGGGCGGGGGTAGCTCCTACGAGCAGTACTTC
TRBJ1-1,-,once,TRBV7-2,CASSLMGTQWGFTEAFF,TGTGCCAGCAGCTTAATGGGTACCCAGTGGGGTTTCACTGAAGCTTTCTTT
TRBJ2-5,-,-,TRBV6-6,CASSYVGGVGETQYF,TGTGCCAGCAGTTACGTAGGGGGGGTAGGGGAGACCCAGTACTTC
TRBJ1-2,TRBD1,-,TRBV19,CASSIFMTGRYGYTF,TGTGCCAGTAGTATCTTTATGACAGGGCGCTATGGCTACACCTTC
TRBJ2-3,-,once,TRBV19,CASSIGSGGPGTDTQYF,TGTGCCAGTAGTATAGGGTCAGGGGGGCCGGGCACAGATACGCAGTATTTT
TRBJ1-1,-,-,TRBV18,CASSPTGGMNTEAFF,TGTGCCAGCTCACCGACCGGGGGCATGAACACTGAAGCTTTCTTT
TRBJ2-7,-,-,TRBV6-4,CASRVRQNNYEQYF,TGTGCCAGCAGAGTTCGACAGAATAACTACGAGCAGTACTTC
TRBJ1-2,TRBD1,-,TRBV29-1,CSVDDQTGGNYGYTF,TGCAGCGTGGACGACCAGACAGGGGGGAACTATGGCTACACCTTC
TRBJ2-1,-,-,TRBV11-3,CASSLLWSENEQFF,TGTGCCAGCAGCTTATTATGGTCAGAGAATGAGCAGTTCTTC
TRBJ1-4,TRBD1,-,TRBV4-2,CASSQDFKSFYGQATF,TGTGCCAGCAGCCAAGATTTTAAGTCGTTCTATGGACAGGCGACGTTT
TRBJ2-7,TRBD1,-,TRBV4-1,CASSQDRDRIYEQYF,TGCGCCAGCAGCCAAGACCGGGACAGAATCTACGAGCAGTACTTC
TRBJ2-7,-,-,TRBV27,CASSLSGEQYF,TGTGCCAGCAGTTTATCTGGGGAGCAGTACTTC
TRBJ1-1,-,-,TRBV19,CASRLIPDPGTEAFF,TGTGCCAGTAGGCTAATACCGGACCCGGGGACTGAAGCTTTCTTT
TRBJ2-3,-,-,TRBV2,CASSVRSTDTQYF,TGTGCCAGCAGTGTAAGGAGCACAGATACGCAGTATTTT
TRBJ1-5,-,-,TRBV27,CASSLWGGLGPQHF,TGTGCCAGCAGTTTATGGGGGGGCCTAGGGCCCCAGCATTTT
TRBJ2-7,TRBD2,-,TRBV19,CASSASGGSYEQYF,TGTGCCAGTAGTGCTAGCGGGGGTTCCTACGAGCAGTACTTC
TRBJ2-7,-,few,TRBV18,CASSLVSYEQYF,TGTGCCAGCTCACTCGTCTCCTACGAGCAGTACTTC
TRBJ2-1,TRBD2,-,TRBV2,CASSDPPSGNFYNEQFF,TGTGCCAGCAGTGACCCGCCTAGCGGGAACTTTTATAATGAGCAGTTCTTC
TRBJ1-5,-,-,TRBV7-9,CASSSSLAVLNSNQPQHF,TGTGCCAGCAGCTCCAGTTTGGCAGTACTGAATAGCAATCAGCCCCAGCATTTT
TRBJ1-4,-,-,TRBV29-1,CSVDSNEKLFF,TGCAGCGTTGACAGTAATGAAAAACTGTTTTTT
TRBJ1-5,-,-,TRBV27,CASSTHRTDQPQHF,TGTGCCAGCAGTACACACAGGACCGATCAGCCCCAGCATTTT
TRBJ1-2,TRBD1,once,TRBV13,CASSLGDREINYGYTF,TGTGCCAGCAGCTTAGGGGACAGGGAAATTAACTATGGCTACACCTTC
TRBJ2-1,-,-,TRBV6-1,CASSEGPGYPTNEQFF,TGTGCCAGCAGTGAAGGTCCAGGGTACCCAACCAATGAGCAGTTCTTC
TRBJ2-2,-,-,TRBV29-1,CSVEDPEGIPTGELFF,TGCAGCGTTGAAGATCCGGAAGGCATACCCACCGGGGAGCTGTTTTTT
TRBJ2-7,-,-,TRBV14,CASSPRTYEQYF,TGTGCCAGCAGCCCCCGTACTTACGAGCAGTACTTC
TRBJ2-1,-,-,TRBV6-5,CASSPAGQPEQFF,TGTGCCAGCAGTCCAGCGGGTCAGCCAGAGCAGTTCTTC
TRBJ2-5,-,-,TRBV7-3,CASSLKGPGTVGETQYF,TGTGCCAGCAGCTTAAAGGGCCCGGGGACCGTGGGAGAGACCCAGTACTTC
TRBJ1-1,-,once,TRBV7-9,CASSPDWTASEAFF,TGTGCCAGCAGCCCAGATTGGACAGCGTCTGAAGCTTTCTTT
TRBJ2-7,-,-,TRBV27,CASSFRGLWGEQYF,TGTGCCAGCAGTTTCCGGGGGCTCTGGGGCGAGCAGTACTTC
TRBJ2-7,TRBD2,-,TRBV6-5,CASGLAGLKEQYF,TGTGCCAGCGGCCTAGCGGGGTTAAAGGAGCAGTACTTC
TRBJ2-2,-,-,TRBV2,CASSEVAGAGELFF,TGTGCCAGCAGTGAAGTTGCAGGGGCCGGGGAGCTGTTTTTT